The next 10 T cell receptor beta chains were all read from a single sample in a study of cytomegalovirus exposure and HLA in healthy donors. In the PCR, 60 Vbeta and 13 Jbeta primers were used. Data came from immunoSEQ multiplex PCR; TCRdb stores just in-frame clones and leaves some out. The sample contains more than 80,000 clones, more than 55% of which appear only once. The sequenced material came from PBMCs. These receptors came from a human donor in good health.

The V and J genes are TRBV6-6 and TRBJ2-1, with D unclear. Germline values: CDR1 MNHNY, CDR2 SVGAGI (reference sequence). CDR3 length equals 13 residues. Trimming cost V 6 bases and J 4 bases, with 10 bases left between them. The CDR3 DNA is TGTGCCAGCAGCCCCGCGGATTACAATGAGCAGTTCTTC. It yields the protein CASSPADYNEQFF.

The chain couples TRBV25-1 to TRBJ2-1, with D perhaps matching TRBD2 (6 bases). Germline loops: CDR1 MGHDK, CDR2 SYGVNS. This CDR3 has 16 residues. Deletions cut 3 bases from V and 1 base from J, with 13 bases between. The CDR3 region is CASSDAGGVSYNEQFF. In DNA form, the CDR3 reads TGTGCCAGCAGTGACGCAGGAGGGGTGTCCTACAATGAGCAGTTCTTC.

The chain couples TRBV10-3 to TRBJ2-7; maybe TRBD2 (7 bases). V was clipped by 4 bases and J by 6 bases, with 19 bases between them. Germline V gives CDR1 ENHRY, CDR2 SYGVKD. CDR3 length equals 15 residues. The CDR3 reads CAISVGGARQAEQYF. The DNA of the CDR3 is TGTGCCATCAGTGTTGGGGGGGCGCGTCAGGCCGAGCAGTACTTC.

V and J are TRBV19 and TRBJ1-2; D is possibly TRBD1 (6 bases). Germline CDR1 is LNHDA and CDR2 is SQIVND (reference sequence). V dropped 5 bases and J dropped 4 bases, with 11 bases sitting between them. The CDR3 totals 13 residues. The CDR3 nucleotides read TGTGCCAGTAGTCGAACAGGGATCTATGGCTACACCTTC. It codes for CASSRTGIYGYTF.

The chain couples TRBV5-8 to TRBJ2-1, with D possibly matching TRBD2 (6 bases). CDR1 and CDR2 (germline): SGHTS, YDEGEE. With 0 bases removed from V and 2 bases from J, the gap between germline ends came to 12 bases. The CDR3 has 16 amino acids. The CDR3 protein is CASSLALGLAYNEQFF. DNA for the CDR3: TGTGCCAGCAGCTTGGCCCTGGGACTTGCCTACAATGAGCAGTTCTTC.

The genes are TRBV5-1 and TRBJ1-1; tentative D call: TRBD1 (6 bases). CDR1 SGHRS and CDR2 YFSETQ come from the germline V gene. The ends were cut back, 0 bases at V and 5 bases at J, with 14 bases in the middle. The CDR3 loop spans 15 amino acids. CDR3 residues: CASSLAVGQKTEAFF. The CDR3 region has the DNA TGCGCCAGCAGCTTGGCAGTGGGACAAAAGACTGAAGCTTTCTTT.

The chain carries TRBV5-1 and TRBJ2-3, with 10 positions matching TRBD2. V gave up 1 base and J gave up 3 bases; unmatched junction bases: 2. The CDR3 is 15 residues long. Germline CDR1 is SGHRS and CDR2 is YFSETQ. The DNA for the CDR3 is TGCGCCAGCAGCTTGAGTAGCGGGGGGACAGATACGCAGTATTTT. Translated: CASSLSSGGTDTQYF.

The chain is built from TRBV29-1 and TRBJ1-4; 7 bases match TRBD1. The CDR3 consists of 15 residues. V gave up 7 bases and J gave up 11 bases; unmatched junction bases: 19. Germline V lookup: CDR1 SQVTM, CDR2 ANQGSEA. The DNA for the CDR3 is TGCAGCGCACGACAGGGCGTTGGGAATGAACAGAAACTGTTTTTT. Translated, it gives CSARQGVGNEQKLFF.

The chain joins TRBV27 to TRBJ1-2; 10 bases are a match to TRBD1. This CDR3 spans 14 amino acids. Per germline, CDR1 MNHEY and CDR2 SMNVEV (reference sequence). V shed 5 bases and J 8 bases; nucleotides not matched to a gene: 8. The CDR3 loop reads CASSPYDRGQGYTF. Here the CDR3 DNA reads TGTGCCAGCAGTCCGTACGACAGGGGGCAGGGCTACACCTTC.

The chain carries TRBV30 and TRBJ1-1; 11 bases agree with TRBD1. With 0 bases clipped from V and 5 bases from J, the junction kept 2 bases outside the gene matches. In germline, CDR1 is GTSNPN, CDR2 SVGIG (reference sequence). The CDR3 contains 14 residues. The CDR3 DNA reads TGTGCCTGGAGTGTAGGGACAGGGGGTACTGAAGCTTTCTTT. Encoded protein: CAWSVGTGGTEAFF.